This TCR beta chain was obtained from a study of T cell responses to AZD1222 COVID-19 vaccine. Study-wide findings and caveats: Repertoire sampling was restricted to post-peak T cell response timepoints. The donors showed a predominance of white British ancestry and of females, with possible underestimation of clonal diversity.

Here immunoSEQ multiplex PCR was the method, and the copy in TCRdb shows in-frame clones only, minus some. Among tens of thousands of clones listed, about 89% were seen once. Trimming removed 5 bases at V and 7 bases at J, with 26 bases between. Germline CDR1 and CDR2: SGHVS and FQNEAQ. This CDR3 contains 17 residues. Points on this clone: Its antigen is not known.

J is TRBJ1-1 and V is TRBV7-8, with D possibly being TRBD1 (6 bases). Sample: peripheral blood, taken on day 0 of AZD1222 vaccination. The sequence came from an adult in good health. CDR3: CASSLRAGGSVLDEAFF. The CDR3 DNA is TGTGCCAGCAGCCTAAGGGCGGGGGGCTCTGTGTTGGATGAAGCTTTCTTT.